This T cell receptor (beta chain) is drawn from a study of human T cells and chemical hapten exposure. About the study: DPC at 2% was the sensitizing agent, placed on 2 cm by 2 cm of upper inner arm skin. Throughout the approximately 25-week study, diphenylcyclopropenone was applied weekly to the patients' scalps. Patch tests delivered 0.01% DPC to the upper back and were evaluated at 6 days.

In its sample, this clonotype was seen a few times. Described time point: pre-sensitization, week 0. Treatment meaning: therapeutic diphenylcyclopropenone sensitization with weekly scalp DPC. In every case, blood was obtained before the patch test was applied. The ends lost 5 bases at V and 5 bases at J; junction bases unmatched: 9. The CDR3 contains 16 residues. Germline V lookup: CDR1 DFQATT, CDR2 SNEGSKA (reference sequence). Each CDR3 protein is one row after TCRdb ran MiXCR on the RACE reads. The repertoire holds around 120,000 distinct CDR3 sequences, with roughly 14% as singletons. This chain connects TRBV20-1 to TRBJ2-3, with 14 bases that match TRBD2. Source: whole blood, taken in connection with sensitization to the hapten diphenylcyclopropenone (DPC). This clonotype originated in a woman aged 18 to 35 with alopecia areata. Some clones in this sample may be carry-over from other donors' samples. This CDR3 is CSAPRLAGGLRDTQYF. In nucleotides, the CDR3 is TGCAGTGCTCCCCGACTAGCGGGGGGGCTTAGAGATACGCAGTATTTT.